These T cell receptor beta chains were read from a single sample in a study of shared clonotypes between healthy human individuals. The assay was immunoSEQ multiplex PCR, and TCRdb's table has in-frame clones only and misses some. The table lists a few million clones, approximately 93% of them singletons. Sequencing input: naive CD4+ T cells from PBMCs. The receptor source for this set is a man aged 18 to 30 in good health. Some clones in this sample may be carry-over from other donors' samples. The CDR3 runs from the conserved cysteine through the conserved F or W. Each record gives: V gene, clone size, D gene, J gene, CDR3 protein, CDR3 DNA. D genes are given only for firm matches. Some rows have no size entry. The others give once, few or many, or a class for an expanded clone.

V gene: TRBV7-7
clone size: .
D gene: TRBD2
J gene: TRBJ2-3
CDR3 protein: CASSLAAGEADTQYF
CDR3 DNA: TGTGCCAGCAGCTTAGCGGCGGGAGAAGCAGATACGCAGTATTTT

V gene: TRBV4-1
clone size: .
D gene: .
J gene: TRBJ1-3
CDR3 protein: CASSQGNTIYF
CDR3 DNA: TGCGCCAGCAGCCAAGGAAACACCATATATTTT

V gene: TRBV5-1
clone size: .
D gene: TRBD1
J gene: TRBJ2-7
CDR3 protein: CASSLGGFARGPPYEQYF
CDR3 DNA: TGCGCCAGCAGCTTGGGGGGGTTTGCGAGGGGGCCCCCCTACGAGCAGTACTTC

V gene: TRBV7-8
clone size: .
D gene: .
J gene: TRBJ2-1
CDR3 protein: CASSLAGARSYNEQFF
CDR3 DNA: TGTGCCAGCAGCCTGGCCGGGGCGCGATCCTACAATGAGCAGTTCTTC

V gene: TRBV6-5
clone size: once
D gene: .
J gene: TRBJ1-1
CDR3 protein: CASTETGNTEAFF
CDR3 DNA: TGTGCCAGCACGGAAACCGGGAACACTGAAGCTTTCTTT

V gene: TRBV2
clone size: .
D gene: TRBD1
J gene: TRBJ2-7
CDR3 protein: CASSDGGAGQGGEQYF
CDR3 DNA: TGTGCCAGCAGTGACGGAGGTGCGGGACAGGGAGGCGAGCAGTACTTC

V gene: TRBV2
clone size: .
D gene: TRBD1
J gene: TRBJ2-7
CDR3 protein: CASSEAPSGQRPYEQYF
CDR3 DNA: TGTGCCAGCAGTGAAGCACCCTCGGGACAGAGACCCTACGAGCAGTACTTC

V gene: TRBV27
clone size: .
D gene: TRBD2
J gene: TRBJ2-2
CDR3 protein: CASSLRWSSGSGTGELFF
CDR3 DNA: TGTGCCAGCAGTTTAAGGTGGAGTAGCGGGAGCGGGACCGGGGAGCTGTTTTTT

V gene: TRBV29-1
clone size: .
D gene: .
J gene: TRBJ2-5
CDR3 protein: CSVTIPETQYF
CDR3 DNA: TGCAGCGTGACCATCCCGGAGACCCAGTACTTC

V gene: TRBV7-6
clone size: .
D gene: .
J gene: TRBJ2-3
CDR3 protein: CASSLVGGPATDTQYF
CDR3 DNA: TGTGCCAGCAGCTTAGTGGGTGGGCCCGCCACAGATACGCAGTATTTT

V gene: TRBV9
clone size: .
D gene: .
J gene: TRBJ2-2
CDR3 protein: CASSQSTWRANTGELFF
CDR3 DNA: TGTGCCAGCAGCCAGTCTACGTGGCGGGCGAACACCGGGGAGCTGTTTTTT

V gene: TRBV30
clone size: few
D gene: .
J gene: TRBJ1-1
CDR3 protein: CAWSVLPAFF
CDR3 DNA: TGTGCCTGGAGTGTACTTCCGGCTTTCTTT

V gene: TRBV11-2
clone size: once
D gene: .
J gene: TRBJ2-5
CDR3 protein: CASSLDGKRSQYF
CDR3 DNA: TGTGCCAGCAGCTTAGACGGCAAGAGGTCCCAGTACTTC

V gene: TRBV9
clone size: .
D gene: .
J gene: TRBJ1-3
CDR3 protein: CASSVGSSGNTIYF
CDR3 DNA: TGTGCCAGCAGCGTAGGGTCTTCTGGAAACACCATATATTTT

V gene: TRBV7-9
clone size: .
D gene: .
J gene: TRBJ2-1
CDR3 protein: CASSDQYEQFF
CDR3 DNA: TGTGCCAGCAGCGATCAGTATGAGCAGTTCTTC

V gene: TRBV9
clone size: .
D gene: .
J gene: TRBJ2-7
CDR3 protein: CASSPLGSSYEQYF
CDR3 DNA: TGTGCCAGCAGCCCACTGGGGTCTTCCTACGAGCAGTACTTC

V gene: TRBV18
clone size: .
D gene: .
J gene: TRBJ2-6
CDR3 protein: CASSPRVGGPSGANVLTF
CDR3 DNA: TGTGCCAGCTCACCCCGGGTCGGGGGGCCCTCTGGGGCCAACGTCCTGACTTTC

V gene: TRBV5-4
clone size: .
D gene: .
J gene: TRBJ2-3
CDR3 protein: CASSHPTENTDTQYF
CDR3 DNA: TGTGCCAGCAGCCACCCGACGGAAAACACAGATACGCAGTATTTT

V gene: TRBV2
clone size: .
D gene: TRBD2
J gene: TRBJ2-2
CDR3 protein: CASRASGGGFTGELFF
CDR3 DNA: TGTGCCAGCAGAGCCTCGGGAGGCGGGTTCACCGGGGAGCTGTTTTTT

V gene: TRBV10-1
clone size: .
D gene: TRBD2
J gene: TRBJ2-1
CDR3 protein: CASSEMVAGAAEQFF
CDR3 DNA: TGCGCCAGCAGTGAGATGGTAGCGGGAGCGGCTGAGCAGTTCTTC